The table lists the clone carrying this TCR beta chain with a few counts. This specimen comes from a study of naive and memory T cell subsets. The library had UMIs added by 3' ligation of an oligonucleotide to TCR cDNA. Germline-derived CDR1 and CDR2 are MNHEY and SVGAGI. V was cut by 2 bases and J by 2 bases, with 4 bases left in between. The CDR3 has 14 amino acids. Amplification of ligated cDNA took four PCR rounds with SP2 and nested alpha and beta constant primers. For blood and skin samples, reverse transcription used TCR alpha and beta constant primers. TCRdb reprocessed the 5' RACE reads with MiXCR, giving one entry per CDR3 protein. The data hold roughly 60,000 distinct CDR3 sequences, with 7.2% observed a single time.

The chain links TRBV6-5 to TRBJ1-6; D unclear. This sequence originates from a male donor in good health. The CDR3 bases are TGTGCCAGCAGTTACAGACCCTATAATTCACCCCTCCACTTT. Translated: CASSYRPYNSPLHF.